This TCR beta chain emerged from a study of sequential checkpoint blockade in melanoma. The overall study: Each arm's sequence ended with maintenance nivolumab. Twenty-two patients had matched tumor biopsies before treatment and at week 13 after nivolumab or ipilimumab alone. TCRβ was sequenced from DNA of 91 pretreatment tumors.

Specified treatment: randomized to nivolumab then ipilimumab (arm A) or the reverse (arm B). In germline, CDR1 is LNHDA, CDR2 SQIVND (reference sequence). Trimming removed 5 bases from V and 0 bases from J, with 14 bases in between. The CDR3 sequence is 15 residues long. Some clones are missing from TCRdb's copy, which holds only in-frame ones; the method was immunoSEQ multiplex PCR. The sample carries about 11,000 clones, 25% to 30% recorded once. The sample was tumor tissue (inferred from file names), taken from a patient given nivolumab and ipilimumab in sequence. The clonotype originates from a human donor with melanoma. The V and J genes are TRBV19 and TRBJ2-7, with D tentatively TRBD1 (6 bases). CDR3 sequence reads: CASSEDSSHSYEQYF. The CDR3 coding sequence is TGTGCCAGTAGTGAGGACAGTTCCCACTCCTACGAGCAGTACTTC.